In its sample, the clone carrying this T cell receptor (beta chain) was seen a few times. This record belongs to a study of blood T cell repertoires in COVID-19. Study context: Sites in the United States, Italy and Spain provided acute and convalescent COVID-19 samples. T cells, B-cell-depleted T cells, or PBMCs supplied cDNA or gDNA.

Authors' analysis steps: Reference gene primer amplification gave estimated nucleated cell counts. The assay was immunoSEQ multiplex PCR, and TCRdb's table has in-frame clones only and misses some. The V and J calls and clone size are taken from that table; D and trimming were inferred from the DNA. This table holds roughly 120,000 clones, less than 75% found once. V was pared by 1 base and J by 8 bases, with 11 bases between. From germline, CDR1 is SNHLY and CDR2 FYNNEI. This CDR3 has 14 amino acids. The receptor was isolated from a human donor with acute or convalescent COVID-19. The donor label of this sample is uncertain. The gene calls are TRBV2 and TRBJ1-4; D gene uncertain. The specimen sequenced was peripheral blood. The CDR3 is CASSEVGPGEKLFF. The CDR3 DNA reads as TGTGCCAGCAGTGAAGTCGGACCGGGGGAAAAACTGTTTTTT.